Shown below are 7 T cell receptor beta chains from a single sample sequenced in a study of cytomegalovirus exposure and HLA in healthy donors. PCR amplification relied on 60 Vbeta primers (plus 13 Jbeta primers). Sequencing used immunoSEQ multiplex PCR; TCRdb keeps in-frame clones, though not all of them. The sample includes about 100,000 clones, roughly 78% of them seen just once. Sequenced sample: PBMCs. All receptors come from a woman aged 60 to 75 in good health and CMV-seronegative.

This chain connects TRBV7-9 to TRBJ1-1, with a weak D call TRBD1 (6 bases). CDR1 and CDR2 (germline): SEHNR, FQNEAQ (reference sequence). V lost 1 base to trimming and J lost 1 base, with 13 bases between them. The CDR3 sequence is 16 residues long. This chain's CDR3 is CASSLGMAGANTEAFF. CDR3 in DNA: TGTGCCAGCAGCTTAGGAATGGCGGGGGCGAACACTGAAGCTTTCTTT.

The chain links TRBV6-1 to TRBJ2-1; D unclear. Per germline, CDR1 MNHNS and CDR2 SASEGT. Trimming pared 10 bases from V and 0 bases from J, leaving 13 bases between. The CDR3 spans 14 residues. The CDR3 spells CATHQASSYNEQFF. CDR3 DNA: TGTGCCACCCATCAGGCAAGCTCCTACAATGAGCAGTTCTTC.

This chain links TRBV6-5 with TRBJ2-4; the D gene is possibly TRBD1 (5 bases). Trimming stripped 0 bases from V and 8 bases from J, with 5 bases between. Per germline, CDR1 MNHEY and CDR2 SVGAGI. The CDR3 length is 12 residues. The chain's CDR3 is CASSYSGDIQYF. In nucleotides, the CDR3 is TGTGCCAGCAGTTACTCAGGGGACATTCAGTACTTC.

CDR3 bases: TGCGCCAGCCAATTCGCCGGGAGCGACGAGCAGTACTTC. Its protein product is CASQFAGSDEQYF. J is TRBJ2-7 and V is TRBV10-1, with D possibly matching TRBD2 (6 bases). This CDR3 has 13 residues. CDR1 and CDR2 (germline): WNHNN, SYGVQD (reference sequence). Trimming cost V 8 bases and J 5 bases, with 16 bases left between them.

The chain couples TRBV19 to TRBJ2-5, with a weak D call TRBD2 (6 bases). The germline gives CDR1 LNHDA, CDR2 SQIVND (reference sequence). The CDR3 contains 14 residues. V dropped 2 bases and J dropped 0 bases, with 7 bases sitting between them. CDR3 loop: CASSIRGNQETQYF. The DNA of the CDR3 is TGTGCCAGTAGTATACGGGGGAACCAAGAGACCCAGTACTTC.

This clone was recorded a few times. This chain uses TRBV29-1 with TRBJ2-7; TRBD2 agrees at 7 bases. Germline lookup yields CDR1 SQVTM and CDR2 ANQGSEA. After removal of 4 bases from V and 4 bases from J, the junction contained 16 bases not matched to a gene. The CDR3 runs 16 residues. The CDR3 DNA sequence: TGCAGCGTTGTCCCATCCCTGGGAGGGTTGCATTACGAGCAGTACTTC. This gives the protein CSVVPSLGGLHYEQYF.

This chain joins TRBV29-1 and TRBJ2-1, with TRBD1 as a possible D gene (6 bases). Trimming took off 4 bases at V and 5 bases at J, with 9 bases between the two ends. Germline V gene sequence: CDR1 SQVTM, CDR2 ANQGSEA. This CDR3 is built from 12 residues. CDR3 sequence: CSVGTANNEQFF. CDR3 sequence (DNA): TGCAGCGTTGGGACAGCGAACAATGAGCAGTTCTTC.